The 30 T cell receptor beta chains presented below share a single source sample, sequenced in a study of follicular helper T cells after annual influenza vaccination. Sequencing used immunoSEQ multiplex PCR; TCRdb keeps in-frame clones, though not all of them. Of a few thousand clones in the sample, over 65% are singletons; the top ten hold roughly 2.1%. The sample's time point: 2015-2016 season, pre-vaccination. The material was CXCR5+ CD38- circulating T follicular helper cells from blood, obtained on the day of influenza vaccination. Subset: circulating Tfh, non-naive CD4+CXCR5+PD-1+ (ICOS+CD38+ or ICOS-CD38-). Receptors originate from an adult who received the influenza vaccine.

The V call is TRBV2, the J call TRBJ2-3, with TRBD1 identical over 8 bases. J lost 6 bases, V lost 4 bases, and 6 bases had no gene match. Germline-derived CDR1 and CDR2 are SNHLY and FYNNEI. The CDR3 has 14 residues. The CDR3 DNA follows: TGTGCCAGCAGTGTTGGACAGGGCCGGGATACGCAGTATTTT. Protein sequence: CASSVGQGRDTQYF.

The CDR3 DNA follows: TGTGCCAGCAGCCTTTTAGGATCTGGAAACACCATATATTTT. Its protein is CASSLLGSGNTIYF. This chain links TRBV5-4 with TRBJ1-3; no firm D call. The CDR3 is 14 residues long. The V end was cut by 4 bases, the J end by 1 base, with 9 bases between. Germline V gene data show CDR1 as SGHNT and CDR2 as YYREEE (reference sequence).

This clone was seen only once. The J gene is TRBJ1-5, the V gene TRBV6-1, with D perhaps TRBD1 (6 bases). Germline V gives CDR1 MNHNS, CDR2 SASEGT. The V gene lost 7 bases and the J gene lost 1 base, with 14 bases spanning the gap. The CDR3 extends over 15 amino acids. DNA of the CDR3: TGTGCCAGCAAAACAGGGATGGCGAGCAATCAGCCCCAGCATTTT. Residues: CASKTGMASNQPQHF.

This clone is a singleton in its sample. The V and J genes are TRBV10-3 and TRBJ2-1; D may be TRBD1 (6 bases). This CDR3 is 15 amino acids long. Trimming cost V 1 base and J 6 bases, with 13 bases left between them. Germline lookup yields CDR1 ENHRY and CDR2 SYGVKD. CDR3 region: CAISELDSTSNEQFF. The CDR3 nucleotides read TGTGCCATCAGTGAGTTGGACAGTACCTCCAATGAGCAGTTCTTC.

V gene TRBV11-1 combines with J gene TRBJ2-7; TRBD1 aligns across 7 bases. Germline-derived CDR1 and CDR2 are SGHAT and FQDESV (reference sequence). The CDR3 has 16 residues. The junction had 7 bases not matched to a gene; V was cut back by 0 bases and J by 2 bases. The CDR3: CASSLATGTAAYEQYF. CDR3 in DNA: TGTGCCAGCAGCTTAGCGACCGGGACAGCCGCCTACGAGCAGTACTTC.

This clone was seen only a few times. The rearrangement uses TRBV7-9 and TRBJ2-3; D unresolved. The germline V and J ends were trimmed by 7 bases and 0 bases, with 17 bases remaining between them. CDR1 and CDR2 from the germline V gene are SEHNR and FQNEAQ (reference sequence). The CDR3 spans 16 residues. The CDR3 is CASTPGQRLSTDTQYF. DNA of the CDR3: TGTGCCAGCACTCCGGGTCAGAGACTTAGCACAGATACGCAGTATTTT.

The CDR3 nucleotides read TGTGCCAGCAGCCCTCATCAGACAGGGGGCCTCTATGGCTACACCTTC. It encodes CASSPHQTGGLYGYTF. V is TRBV7-2 and J is TRBJ1-2; 10 bases are a match to TRBD1. J was trimmed by 4 bases and V by 5 bases; bases with no gene match: 10. Germline V gene data show CDR1 as SGHTA and CDR2 as FQGNSA. This CDR3 has 16 residues. Looking up the rest from reference TRBV7-2 and TRBJ1-2 gives the full variable domain: GAGVSQSPSNKVTEKGKDVELRCDPISGHTALYWYRQSLGQGLEFLIYFQGNSAPDKSGLPSDRFSAERTGGSVSTLTIQRTQQEDSAVYLCASSPHQTGGLYGYTFGSGTRLTVV.

The J gene is TRBJ1-2, the V gene TRBV19, with D possibly matching TRBD1 (6 bases). The CDR3 is made up of 12 amino acids. Trimming cost V 7 bases and J 7 bases, with 13 bases left between them. Germline V gene sequence: CDR1 LNHDA, CDR2 SQIVND (reference sequence). CDR3 sequence (DNA): TGTGCCAGTAACAACAGGGTCGGTGGCTACACCTTC. This encodes CASNNRVGGYTF.

V gene TRBV7-6 combines with J gene TRBJ2-3, with D perhaps matching TRBD1 (7 bases). V was clipped by 4 bases and J by 4 bases, with 15 bases between them. Germline assignment: CDR1 SGHVS and CDR2 FNYEAQ. This CDR3 contains 15 residues. CDR3 nucleotides: TGTGCCAGCAGCTCCAGGGGGGCGGGCGCAGATACGCAGTATTTT. Translation gives CASSSRGAGADTQYF.

The chain is built from TRBV13 and TRBJ2-1, with 14 bases lining up with TRBD2. The CDR3 runs 16 residues. The J segment lost 8 bases and the V segment lost 5 bases, leaving 8 bases of the junction unmatched. Germline values: CDR1 PRHDT, CDR2 FYEKMQ (reference sequence). The CDR3 protein is CASSPRLAGGSDEQFF. CDR3 DNA sequence: TGTGCCAGCAGCCCCCGACTAGCGGGGGGGTCGGATGAGCAGTTCTTC. Full variable domain (rest looked up from reference TRBV13 and TRBJ2-1): AAGVIQSPRHLIKEKRETATLKCYPIPRHDTVYWYQQGPGQDPQFLISFYEKMQSDKGSIPDRFSAQQFSDYHSELNMSSLELGDSALYFCASSPRLAGGSDEQFFGPGTRLTVL.

V and J are TRBV28 and TRBJ1-2; D is undetermined. The CDR3 has 13 amino acids. V was pared by 7 bases and J by 2 bases, with 11 bases between. From germline, CDR1 is MDHEN and CDR2 SYDVKM. This CDR3 is CASTIDTNYGYTF. Written as DNA, the CDR3 is TGTGCCAGCACGATCGACACCAACTATGGCTACACCTTC.

This clone turned up a few times. The rearrangement links TRBV18 to TRBJ2-2; 8 nucleotides agree with TRBD2. CDR1 and CDR2 (germline): KGHSH, LQKENI. The CDR3 is 15 residues long. The V and J ends lost 8 bases and 2 bases, in that order; junction bases with no gene match: 7. CDR3 loop: CASRPGLDNTGELFF. DNA of the CDR3: TGTGCCAGCAGACCGGGACTAGACAACACCGGGGAGCTGTTTTTT.

In nucleotides, the CDR3 is TGTGCTAGTGGTTTGGCCGCGCCACAGGGCCTGGGAGATAGTGAAAAACTGTTTTTT. It is translated as CASGLAAPQGLGDSEKLFF. The V and J genes are TRBV12-5 and TRBJ1-4; tentative D call: TRBD1 (6 bases). CDR1 is LGHNT, CDR2 FRNRAP, per germline. Trimming took off 1 base at V and 7 bases at J, with 25 bases between the two ends. The CDR3 totals 19 residues.

The V gene is TRBV27, the J gene TRBJ2-7; D possibly corresponds to TRBD1 (5 bases). V was pared by 5 bases and J by 2 bases, with 22 bases between. The CDR3 has 17 residues. Germline V CDR1 and CDR2: MNHEY, SMNVEV (reference sequence). This CDR3 reads CASSPLGPVNTPYEQYF. CDR3 bases: TGTGCCAGCAGTCCCCTGGGGCCGGTGAACACACCCTACGAGCAGTACTTC.

This sequence joins TRBV4-1 and TRBJ1-4, with D maybe TRBD1 (6 bases). Trimming cost V 0 bases and J 4 bases, with 21 bases left between them. This CDR3 is 19 amino acids long. The germline V gene has CDR1 MGHRA and CDR2 YSYEKL. The CDR3 region has the DNA TGCGCCAGCAGCCAAGATAGGGGCCTACAGGGCCCAGTTAATGAAAAACTGTTTTTT. It is translated as CASSQDRGLQGPVNEKLFF.

The chain has TRBV18 and TRBJ2-3; no clear D. This CDR3 is 15 amino acids long. CDR1 is KGHSH and CDR2 is LQKENI in the germline V gene. V gave up 0 bases and J gave up 1 base, with 8 bases separating them. CDR3 sequence: CASSPPERRTDTQYF. The CDR3 bases are TGTGCCAGCTCACCACCAGAACGACGCACAGATACGCAGTATTTT.

The rearrangement links TRBV6-5 to TRBJ2-7; 8 bases agree with TRBD1. Germline CDR1 MNHEY, CDR2 SVGAGI. CDR3 size: 14 residues. The V segment lost 2 bases and the J segment 2 bases; nucleotides outside the gene matches: 2. CDR3 loop: CASSYGQGPYEQYF. The CDR3 DNA sequence: TGTGCCAGCAGTTACGGACAGGGACCCTACGAGCAGTACTTC.

The sample holds a few counts of this clone. This chain links TRBV20-1 with TRBJ2-7; D is unclear. The CDR3 is 11 residues long. Germline V gene sequence: CDR1 DFQATT, CDR2 SNEGSKA (reference sequence). Trimming cost V 5 bases and J 7 bases, with 12 bases left between them. CDR3 sequence reads: CSAAPLLEQYF. The CDR3 region has the DNA TGCAGTGCTGCCCCCCTCTTAGAGCAGTACTTC.

The V and J genes are TRBV11-2 and TRBJ2-3; 7 bases fit TRBD1. J lost 3 bases, V lost 2 bases, and 11 bases had no gene match. The CDR3 is made up of 17 amino acids. Germline loops: CDR1 SGHAT, CDR2 FQNNGV. CDR3 bases: TGTGCCAGCAGCTTAAACGGGGTCCCCAGGGGGACAGATACGCAGTATTTT. This codes for CASSLNGVPRGTDTQYF.

In this sample, this clone turned up a few times. This chain links TRBV6-5 with TRBJ1-2, with 7 positions matching TRBD1. Germline V gene data show CDR1 as MNHEY and CDR2 as SVGAGI. The CDR3 contains 15 residues. Trimming at V came to 4 bases and at J to 2 bases, leaving 7 bases not matched to a gene. CDR3 in amino acids: CASSSLGTANYGYTF. The CDR3 DNA reads TGTGCCAGCAGTTCCTTAGGGACAGCCAACTATGGCTACACCTTC.

The CDR3: CASSLGAMGFYNEQFF. In DNA, the CDR3 is TGCGCCAGCAGCTTAGGGGCAATGGGCTTCTACAATGAGCAGTTCTTC. V is TRBV5-1 and J is TRBJ2-1, with D perhaps matching TRBD1 (5 bases). Trimming removed 2 bases from V and 3 bases from J, with 15 bases in between. The CDR3 runs 16 residues. Germline V gives CDR1 SGHRS, CDR2 YFSETQ.

The chain uses TRBV4-2 and TRBJ2-3; D may be TRBD2 (7 bases). V lost 4 bases, J lost 3 bases, and 23 bases lay in between. In germline, CDR1 is LGHNA, CDR2 YNFKEQ. CDR3 length: 18 amino acids. CDR3 coding DNA: TGTGCCAGCAGCCGGCAAAGGGTAGAGGGGGGGCAAACAGATACGCAGTATTTT. This sequence encodes CASSRQRVEGGQTDTQYF.

The chain employs TRBV4-3 and TRBJ2-6; D call uncertain. This CDR3 has 16 amino acids. Per germline, CDR1 LGHNA and CDR2 YSLEER. V gave up 0 bases and J gave up 0 bases, with 6 bases separating them. Here the CDR3 reads CASSQDRYSGANVLTF. In nucleotides, the CDR3 is TGCGCCAGCAGCCAAGACCGGTACTCTGGGGCCAACGTCCTGACTTTC.

The rearrangement links TRBV28 to TRBJ2-2; D unresolved. Germline CDR1 MDHEN, CDR2 SYDVKM. V was trimmed by 6 bases and J by 1 base, leaving 12 bases between them. The CDR3 length is 15 residues. CDR3 sequence: CASRRSDGNTGELFF. CDR3 nucleotides: TGTGCCAGCAGACGATCCGACGGGAACACCGGGGAGCTGTTTTTT.

This chain links TRBV7-8 with TRBJ2-6, with D hard to call. V lost 3 bases, J lost 2 bases, and 5 bases lay in between. This CDR3 spans 14 amino acids. Per germline, CDR1 SGHVS and CDR2 FQNEAQ. The CDR3 reads CASSFATGANVLTF. In nucleotides, the CDR3 is TGTGCCAGCAGCTTCGCAACTGGGGCCAACGTCCTGACTTTC.

The rearrangement uses TRBV6-5 and TRBJ2-7; D is undetermined. The CDR3 loop spans 12 amino acids. The germline gives CDR1 MNHEY, CDR2 SVGAGI. V lost 6 bases to trimming and J lost 0 bases, with 6 bases between them. CDR3 protein: CASRGSSYEQYF. The CDR3 region has the DNA TGTGCCAGCAGAGGCAGCTCCTACGAGCAGTACTTC.

The chain combines TRBV4-3 with TRBJ2-1; D is unclear. CDR3 size: 13 residues. The V end lost 0 bases, the J end lost 9 bases, and 9 bases lay between the germline ends. CDR1 LGHNA and CDR2 YSLEER come from the germline V gene. CDR3 region: CASSQDRLAEQFF. The CDR3 DNA follows: TGCGCCAGCAGCCAAGATAGGCTGGCTGAGCAGTTCTTC.

The chain recombines TRBV9 with TRBJ1-1; TRBD1 matches 7 bases. This CDR3 is built from 16 residues. The V segment lost 0 bases and the J segment 1 base; nucleotides outside the gene matches: 6. The germline gives CDR1 SGDLS, CDR2 YYNGEE. The CDR3 loop reads CASSVGSGGPNTEAFF. In DNA, the CDR3 is TGTGCCAGCAGCGTAGGGTCAGGGGGACCGAACACTGAAGCTTTCTTT.

The chain joins TRBV4-1 to TRBJ1-2; tentative D call: TRBD1 (5 bases). Germline V gene lookup returns CDR1 MGHRA and CDR2 YSYEKL. Trimming removed 0 bases at V and 5 bases at J, with 13 bases between. The CDR3 is 15 amino acids. The CDR3 spells CASSQDPRQSYGYTF. CDR3 nucleotide sequence: TGCGCCAGCAGCCAAGATCCTCGACAGTCTTATGGCTACACCTTC.

The chain combines TRBV10-3 with TRBJ1-5, with TRBD1 matching over 8 bases. The germline V gene encodes CDR1 ENHRY and CDR2 SYGVKD. V trimming: 3 bases; J trimming: 6 bases; junction bases outside the gene matches: 7. The CDR3 sequence is 15 residues long. CDR3 sequence: CAISEGQGTGQPQHF. The CDR3 DNA follows: TGTGCCATCAGTGAAGGACAGGGTACGGGTCAGCCCCAGCATTTT.